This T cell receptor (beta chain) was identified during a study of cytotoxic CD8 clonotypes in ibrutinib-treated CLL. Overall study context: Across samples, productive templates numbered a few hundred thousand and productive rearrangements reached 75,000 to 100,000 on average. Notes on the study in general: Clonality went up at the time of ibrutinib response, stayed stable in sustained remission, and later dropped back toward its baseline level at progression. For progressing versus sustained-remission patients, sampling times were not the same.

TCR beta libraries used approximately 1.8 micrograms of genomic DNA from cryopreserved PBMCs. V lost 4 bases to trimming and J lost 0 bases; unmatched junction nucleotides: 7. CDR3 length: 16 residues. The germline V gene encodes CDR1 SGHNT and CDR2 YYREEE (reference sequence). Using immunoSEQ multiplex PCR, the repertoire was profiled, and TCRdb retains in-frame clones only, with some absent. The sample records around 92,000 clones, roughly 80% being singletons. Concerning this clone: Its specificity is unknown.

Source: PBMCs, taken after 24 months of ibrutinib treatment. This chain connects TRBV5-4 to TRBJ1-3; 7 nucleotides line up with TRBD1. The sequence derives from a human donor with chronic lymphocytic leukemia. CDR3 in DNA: TGTGCCAGCAGCCGAAGCGGGACAGACTCTGGAAACACCATATATTTT. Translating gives CASSRSGTDSGNTIYF. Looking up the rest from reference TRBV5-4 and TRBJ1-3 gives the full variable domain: ETGVTQSPTHLIKTRGQQVTLRCSSQSGHNTVSWYQQALGQGPQFIFQYYREEENGRGNFPPRFSGLQFPNYSSELNVNALELDDSALYLCASSRSGTDSGNTIYFGEGSWLTVV.